The clone carrying this T cell receptor beta chain occurred a few times. The target antigen is unknown. These data are taken from a study of sequential checkpoint blockade in melanoma. Study as a whole: First-line arms were nivolumab then ipilimumab, or the reverse, randomized 1:1. Maintenance nivolumab came after either treatment sequence. Approximately 20 patients had tumor biopsies before treatment and at week 13. Findings of the study overall: In arm A, pretreatment tumor clonality was associated with response.

Clones were read by immunoSEQ multiplex PCR, and TCRdb kept only the in-frame ones, dropping some. The data show fewer than 6,000 clones, with about 30% seen just once and over 20% held by the top ten. Described treatment: randomized to nivolumab then ipilimumab (arm A) or the reverse (arm B). Sequencing used tumor tissue (inferred from file names), obtained from a patient given nivolumab and ipilimumab in sequence. The TCR comes from a human donor with melanoma.

CDR3 nucleotides: TGCGCCAGCAGCTTGGGGACAGGGGGCGGCTATGGCTACACCTTC. As protein: CASSLGTGGGYGYTF. The rearrangement links TRBV5-1 to TRBJ1-2, with 11 positions matching TRBD1. V trimming: 0 bases; J trimming: 4 bases; junction bases outside the gene matches: 2. This CDR3 has 15 amino acids. The germline V gene has CDR1 SGHRS and CDR2 YFSETQ.